The 8 T cell receptor beta chains below come from one sample, sequenced in a study of cytotoxic CD8 clonotypes in ibrutinib-treated CLL. Produced via immunoSEQ multiplex PCR; TCRdb's table is partial and in-frame only. The table has 150,000 or so clones, 79% seen once. Specimen: PBMCs, collected after 12 months of ibrutinib treatment. These receptors were taken from a human donor with chronic lymphocytic leukemia.

The CDR3, as DNA: TGTGCCAGCAGTGAAGTGGGATACGAGCAGTACTTC. Translating gives CASSEVGYEQYF. The genes are TRBV6-5 and TRBJ2-7; D remains unclear. The germline gives CDR1 MNHEY, CDR2 SVGAGI. The CDR3 loop spans 12 amino acids. V was trimmed by 5 bases and J by 4 bases, leaving 9 bases between them.

The chain recombines TRBV4-2 with TRBJ2-1; 8 positions match TRBD2. J was trimmed by 0 bases and V by 0 bases; bases with no gene match: 4. Germline V CDR1 and CDR2: LGHNA, YNFKEQ. This CDR3 has 17 residues. The CDR3 region is CASSQESGGSSYNEQFF. The CDR3 DNA sequence: TGTGCCAGCAGCCAAGAGTCGGGAGGGAGCTCCTACAATGAGCAGTTCTTC.

V and J are TRBV20-1 and TRBJ2-7; D not certain. V lost 3 bases and J 7 bases, leaving 10 bases between the germline ends. Germline CDR1 is DFQATT and CDR2 is SNEGSKA (reference sequence). The CDR3 is made up of 11 amino acids. In DNA form, the CDR3 reads TGCAGTGCTAGGGAAGGAGTGGAGCAGTACTTC. It specifies CSAREGVEQYF.

The chain combines TRBV28 with TRBJ1-5, with 7 bases that match TRBD1. The germline gives CDR1 MDHEN, CDR2 SYDVKM. V lost 6 bases, J lost 3 bases, and 8 bases stayed unmatched. CDR3 length equals 15 residues. CDR3 in DNA: TGTGCCAGCAGCACTATGACAGGGAACAATCAGCCCCAGCATTTT. Translation gives CASSTMTGNNQPQHF.

V and J are TRBV7-2 and TRBJ2-5; D ambiguous. CDR1 is SGHTA and CDR2 is FQGNSA in the germline V gene. The CDR3 runs to 10 residues. The V end was cut by 1 base, the J end by 6 bases, with 0 bases between. DNA for the CDR3: TGTGCCAGCAGCTTAGAGACCCAGTACTTC. Translated, it gives CASSLETQYF.

This rearrangement joins TRBV5-1 to TRBJ2-1, with D possibly called TRBD1 or TRBD2 (5 bases each). Germline CDR1 reads SGHRS; CDR2 reads YFSETQ. The length of the CDR3 is 16 residues. V was clipped by 1 base and J by 1 base, with 12 bases between them. The CDR3 bases are TGCGCCAGCAGCTTGAACCTATGGGGGTCCTACAATGAGCAGTTCTTC. Amino acid sequence: CASSLNLWGSYNEQFF.

This chain joins TRBV4-3 and TRBJ2-7, with D perhaps TRBD2 (5 bases). Trimming cost V 4 bases and J 4 bases, with 11 bases left between them. CDR3 length: 13 residues. CDR1 LGHNA and CDR2 YSLEER come from the germline V gene. The CDR3 nucleotides are TGCGCCAGCAGCCTCGACCGCGGGTACGAGCAGTACTTC. Amino acid sequence: CASSLDRGYEQYF.

The rearrangement uses TRBV15 and TRBJ2-5, with no clear D. V was pared by 0 bases and J by 5 bases, with 13 bases between. Germline V gives CDR1 LNHNV, CDR2 YYDKDF (reference sequence). This CDR3 has 15 amino acids. This chain's CDR3 is CATSRDLGVGETQYF. The CDR3 region has the DNA TGTGCCACCAGCAGAGATCTTGGGGTTGGGGAGACCCAGTACTTC.